The sequence of this T cell receptor beta chain was determined in a study of T cells after yellow fever vaccination. About the study: Fractions of limited cellularity were prepared by means of SMART-Seq v4 Ultra Low Input. The study's findings and limits: Re-detected after boosting: most primary clones, 96% of CD4 and roughly 88% of CD8. Weaker overall, the secondary response nonetheless peaked faster (day 5 versus 15).

Generation of TCR cDNA used 5'RACE template switching (which added a universal primer site and UMIs). TCRdb ran MiXCR on the 5' RACE reads and lists one entry per CDR3 protein. Of 500,000 to 650,000 distinct CDR3 sequences listed, roughly 12% are singletons. The germline gives CDR1 DFQATT, CDR2 SNEGSKA (reference sequence). There are 14 residues in the CDR3. Trimming took 6 bases from V and 6 from J; bases not matched to a gene: 7. This clonotype appeared a few times. No antigen is known for it. The rearrangement joins TRBV20-1 to TRBJ2-1, with 11 nucleotides matching TRBD2. Here the sequenced sample was PBMCs, taken on the day of the yellow fever booster vaccination. This TCR was recovered from a man younger than 45 who received the YFV17D yellow fever vaccine. This CDR3 reads CSAPATSGVNEQFF. DNA of the CDR3: TGCAGTGCCCCCGCGACTAGCGGGGTCAATGAGCAGTTCTTC.